This T cell receptor (beta chain) stems from a study of early T cells in non-severe SARS-CoV-2 infection. Study summary: Chains were unpaired, as sequencing was done on bulk RNA from unsorted whole blood.

The germline CDR1 and CDR2 sequences are ENHRY and SYGVKD. The length of the CDR3 is 13 residues. Trimming left V 4 bases short and J 5 bases short, with 12 bases between. Separate cDNA molecules each had unique molecular identifiers attached to them. From the 5' RACE reads, TCRdb called clonotypes with MiXCR, one entry per CDR3 protein. The sample shows tens of thousands of distinct CDR3 sequences, over 5% of them seen only once. This clonotype was recorded a few times. No antigen is known for it. Study-wide results and caveats: Lookups in VDJdb leaned toward anti-spike CD8 responses and missed private and CD4 specificities.

This chain joins TRBV10-3 and TRBJ2-7, with a tentative D call TRBD2 (6 bases). Sequenced: whole blood. This clonotype was sampled from an adult who was a healthcare worker with PCR-confirmed SARS-CoV-2 infection or an uninfected control (not recorded which). The chain's CDR3 is CAISGRGLHEQYF. The CDR3 region has the DNA TGTGCCATCAGTGGAAGGGGACTTCACGAGCAGTACTTC.